This T cell receptor beta chain is from a study of blood T cell repertoires in COVID-19. Across the whole study: From T cells, B-cell-depleted T cells, or PBMCs came the material, which was cDNA or gDNA.

There are 18 residues in the CDR3. Trimming took 6 bases from V and 0 from J; bases not matched to a gene: 11. Germline lookup yields CDR1 MNHNS and CDR2 SASEGT. The method was immunoSEQ multiplex PCR; TCRdb's version includes in-frame clones alone and lacks a portion of them. The sample includes some 60,000 clones, about 87% of them seen just once. The receptor was derived from a man between 65 and 85 years old with acute or convalescent COVID-19. The rearrangement links TRBV6-1 to TRBJ2-6; TRBD1 matches 7 bases. Sequencing used peripheral blood. The CDR3: CASSEQPGQISGANVLTF. CDR3 nucleotide sequence: TGTGCCAGCAGCGAACAGCCGGGACAGATCTCTGGGGCCAACGTCCTGACTTTC.